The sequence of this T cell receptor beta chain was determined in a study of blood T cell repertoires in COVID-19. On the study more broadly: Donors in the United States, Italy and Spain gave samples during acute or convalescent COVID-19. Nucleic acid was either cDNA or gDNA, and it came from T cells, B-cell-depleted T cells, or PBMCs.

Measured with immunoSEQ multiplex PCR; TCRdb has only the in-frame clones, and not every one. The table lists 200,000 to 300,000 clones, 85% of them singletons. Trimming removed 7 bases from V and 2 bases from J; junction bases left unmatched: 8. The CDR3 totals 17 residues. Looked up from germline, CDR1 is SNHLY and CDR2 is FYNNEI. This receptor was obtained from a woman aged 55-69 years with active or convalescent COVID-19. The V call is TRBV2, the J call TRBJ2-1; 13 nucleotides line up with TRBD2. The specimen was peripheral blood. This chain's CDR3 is CASNRLAGGRTYNEQFF. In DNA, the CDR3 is TGTGCCAGCAATCGACTAGCGGGGGGCCGAACCTACAATGAGCAGTTCTTC.